These 22 T cell receptor beta chains came from one sample sequenced in a study of Graves' ophthalmopathy and Graves' hyperthyroidism. TCR beta CDR3 amplification used RNA transcripts. HTBI-primed RT-PCR formed the first round, and a multiplex PCR formed the second. Each CDR3 protein is one row after TCRdb ran MiXCR on the multiplex PCR reads. Of under 800,000 distinct CDR3 sequences in the sample, 20% to 25% are singletons; the top ten hold around 6.5%. Sequencing was performed on peripheral blood. Receptors were obtained from a woman under 30 with stable Graves' hyperthyroidism. Some clones in this sample may be carry-over from other donors' samples.

This clonotype was detected ten times or more. The rearrangement uses TRBV15 and TRBJ2-5, with D unclear. Germline CDR1 LNHNV, CDR2 YYDKDF (reference sequence). The CDR3 totals 12 residues. V lost 3 bases to trimming and J lost 7 bases, with 9 bases between them. This CDR3 reads CATSSGFRTQYF. As DNA, the CDR3 is TGTGCCACCAGCAGTGGGTTTAGGACCCAGTACTTC.

The sample holds many counts of this clonotype. This sequence joins TRBV6-5 and TRBJ1-2; no definite D call. Trimming cost V 6 bases and J 6 bases, with 26 bases left between them. Germline V gene data show CDR1 as MNHEY and CDR2 as SVGAGI. This CDR3 is built from 17 residues. The chain's CDR3 is CASRIGGRWKLADGYTF. The DNA for the CDR3 is TGTGCCAGCAGGATTGGTGGCAGGTGGAAGTTGGCTGATGGCTACACCTTC.

This clonotype was observed at least ten times. The chain has TRBV5-1 and TRBJ2-7, with 9 bases lining up with TRBD1. Germline V lookup: CDR1 SGHRS, CDR2 YFSETQ. This CDR3 has 16 amino acids. Trimming removed 3 bases from V and 2 bases from J; junction bases left unmatched: 9. The CDR3 spells CASSWDRDRVTYEQYF. The CDR3 DNA follows: TGCGCCAGCAGCTGGGACCGGGACAGGGTCACCTACGAGCAGTACTTC. Full variable domain (remainder filled in from reference TRBV5-1 and TRBJ2-7): KAGVTQTPRYLIKTRGQQVTLSCSPISGHRSVSWYQQTPGQGLQFLFEYFSETQRNKGNFPGRFSGRQFSNSRSEMNVSTLELGDSALYLCASSWDRDRVTYEQYFGPGTRLTVT.

This chain links TRBV6-1 with TRBJ2-7; a weak D match, TRBD2 (5 bases). Germline values: CDR1 MNHNS, CDR2 SASEGT. Trimming removed 8 bases from V and 3 bases from J, with 11 bases in between. CDR3 size: 12 residues. CDR3 coding DNA: TGTGCCAGCGGGCCGGCGGGCTACGAGCAGTACTTC. Protein product: CASGPAGYEQYF.

Many counts were recorded for this clonotype. This sequence joins TRBV6-2 or TRBV6-3 and TRBJ2-5; 12 bases agree with TRBD2. The CDR3 contains 17 residues. Germline trimming cut 2 bases from V and 5 bases from J; bases unmatched to any gene: 9. Germline V gene lookup returns CDR1 MNHEY and CDR2 SVGEGT. The CDR3, as DNA: TGTGCCAGCAGTTACGATTCTCTAGCGGGGGGGGACGAGACCCAGTACTTC. This gives the protein CASSYDSLAGGDETQYF.

The chain uses TRBV29-1 and TRBJ1-1; 8 bases map to TRBD1. V shed 6 bases, J shed 3 bases, and the junction held 6 bases outside the gene matches. The V gene's germline CDR1 is SQVTM and CDR2 ANQGSEA. This CDR3 is 13 amino acids long. CDR3 loop: CSVLGQADTEAFF. CDR3 bases: TGCAGCGTCCTGGGACAGGCGGACACTGAAGCTTTCTTT.

This clonotype was seen at least ten times. The chain links TRBV19 to TRBJ2-4, with D unresolved. Trimming took 3 bases from V and 9 from J, leaving 12 bases between them. Germline loops: CDR1 LNHDA, CDR2 SQIVND (reference sequence). This CDR3 has 13 residues. CDR3 region: CASSILATSIQYF. CDR3 nucleotide sequence: TGTGCCAGTAGTATCCTTGCCACAAGCATTCAGTACTTC.

This clonotype has at least ten counts. The V call is TRBV27, the J call TRBJ1-1; no definite D call. The CDR3 has 13 amino acids. The V end was cut by 4 bases, the J end by 4 bases, with 10 bases between. Germline V gives CDR1 MNHEY, CDR2 SMNVEV (reference sequence). CDR3 sequence (DNA): TGTGCCAGCAGTTATAGGGAGGGCACTGAAGCTTTCTTT. Translating gives CASSYREGTEAFF.

This clonotype was recorded at least ten times. The V and J genes are TRBV12-3 or TRBV12-4 and TRBJ1-3; no clear D gene. Trimming removed 5 bases from V and 0 bases from J, with 8 bases in between. The CDR3 extends over 14 amino acids. DNA of the CDR3: TGTGCCAGCAGTATAGGTGGCTCTGGAAACACCATATATTTT. Amino acids: CASSIGGSGNTIYF.

This clonotype was seen repeatedly, ten times or more. The genes are TRBV7-2 and TRBJ2-7; TRBD2 agrees at 8 bases. The CDR3 covers 14 residues. V dropped 7 bases and J dropped 3; count of bases not matched to a gene: 8. The germline gives CDR1 SGHTA, CDR2 FQGNSA. DNA of the CDR3: TGTGCCAGCAACCTCGGGACTAGTAACTACGAGCAGTACTTC. Residues: CASNLGTSNYEQYF.

This clonotype was detected ten times or more. The chain is built from TRBV30 and TRBJ1-1; TRBD1 is a possible D gene (6 bases). The CDR3 contains 12 residues. The ends were cut back, 3 bases at V and 10 bases at J, with 15 bases in the middle. Germline V gene sequence: CDR1 GTSNPN, CDR2 SVGIG (reference sequence). The CDR3 is CAWSVQGFVAFF. CDR3 sequence (DNA): TGTGCCTGGAGCGTACAGGGCTTTGTAGCTTTCTTT.

This chain links TRBV14 with TRBJ1-5, with 8 bases aligning to TRBD1. Germline CDR1 reads SGHDN; CDR2 reads FVKESK. This CDR3 contains 14 residues. Trimming cost V 3 bases and J 5 bases; bases outside gene matches: 3. The CDR3 here is CASSQTGVDQPQHF. CDR3 nucleotides: TGTGCCAGCAGCCAGACAGGGGTGGATCAGCCCCAGCATTTT.

This clonotype was seen many times. The gene calls are TRBV12-3 or TRBV12-4 and TRBJ1-5, with D perhaps TRBD1 (6 bases). This CDR3 contains 14 residues. V shed 1 base and J shed 7 bases, with 11 bases lying between them. DNA of the CDR3: TGTGCCAGCAGTTTAGACAGGGCTGACCAGCCCCAGCATTTT. It translates to CASSLDRADQPQHF.

The rearrangement uses TRBV7-2 and TRBJ2-5; no clear D gene. CDR3 size: 13 residues. Germline V gene sequence: CDR1 SGHTA, CDR2 FQGNSA. The V end lost 8 bases, the J end lost 2 bases, and 12 bases lay between the germline ends. Here the CDR3 reads CASCTSWQETQYF. The CDR3 DNA reads TGTGCCAGCTGCACTTCTTGGCAAGAGACCCAGTACTTC. The full variable domain, with the rest looked up from reference TRBV7-2 and TRBJ2-5, is GAGVSQSPSNKVTEKGKDVELRCDPISGHTALYWYRQSLGQGLEFLIYFQGNSAPDKSGLPSDRFSAERTGGSVSTLTIQRTQQEDSAVYLCASCTSWQETQYFGPGTRLLVL.

This clonotype was observed at least ten times. The chain carries TRBV6-4 and TRBJ1-1; no clear D gene. The CDR3 extends over 11 amino acids. Germline values: CDR1 MRHNA, CDR2 SNTAGT. The germline V and J ends were trimmed by 7 bases and 1 base, with 4 bases remaining between them. CDR3 residues: CASTKNTEAFF. CDR3 in DNA: TGTGCCAGCACTAAGAACACTGAAGCTTTCTTT.

This clonotype was recorded many times. This chain uses TRBV6-1 with TRBJ1-2, with TRBD1 matching over 7 bases. The CDR3 sequence is 14 residues long. The germline gives CDR1 MNHNS, CDR2 SASEGT. Germline trimming cut 7 bases from V and 2 bases from J; bases unmatched to any gene: 7. The CDR3 protein is CASTRQGGNYGYTF. CDR3 DNA: TGTGCCAGCACCCGACAGGGAGGGAACTATGGCTACACCTTC.

This clonotype was detected many times. The chain uses TRBV11-2 and TRBJ2-5; 11 nucleotides agree with TRBD2. V lost 2 bases and J lost 5; bases outside the gene matches: 10. CDR1 SGHAT and CDR2 FQNNGV come from the germline V gene. The CDR3 is 17 amino acids. CDR3 nucleotides: TGTGCCAGCAGCTTAAACCCCCTAGCGGGAGGAAGCGAGACCCAGTACTTC. This translates into CASSLNPLAGGSETQYF.

The rearrangement links TRBV12-3 or TRBV12-4 to TRBJ1-1; the D is unclear. Trimming removed 7 bases at V and 11 bases at J, with 23 bases between. CDR3 length: 14 amino acids. CDR3 DNA: TGTGCCAGCATTATGGGAGGGTTTGGAGGACGGGCTTTCTTT. Encoded protein: CASIMGGFGGRAFF.

This rearrangement joins TRBV29-1 to TRBJ1-1; TRBD1 is a possible D gene (5 bases). Germline V CDR1 and CDR2: SQVTM, ANQGSEA. V lost 7 bases, J lost 1 base, and 10 bases lay in between. The CDR3 has 12 amino acids. DNA for the CDR3: TGCAGCGGTACAGGTTCGAACACTGAAGCTTTCTTT. Translation: CSGTGSNTEAFF.

This clonotype was observed at least ten times. The gene calls are TRBV5-1 and TRBJ1-1; D ambiguous. Looked up from germline, CDR1 is SGHRS and CDR2 is YFSETQ. The CDR3 covers 13 residues. The ends were cut back, 6 bases at V and 1 base at J, with 10 bases in the middle. Here the CDR3 reads CASTHLGNTEAFF. The CDR3 region has the DNA TGCGCCAGCACCCATCTCGGGAACACTGAAGCTTTCTTT.

This clonotype was picked up many times. V is TRBV7-2 and J is TRBJ1-1, with D tentatively TRBD1 (6 bases). The germline V gene encodes CDR1 SGHTA and CDR2 FQGNSA. The CDR3 loop spans 14 amino acids. The V and J ends lost 2 bases and 1 base respectively, with 8 bases between them. This chain's CDR3 is CASSLTRGNTEAFF. DNA for the CDR3: TGTGCCAGCAGCTTAACCAGGGGGAACACTGAAGCTTTCTTT. The variable domain in full, with the rest retrieved from reference TRBV7-2 and TRBJ1-1, is GAGVSQSPSNKVTEKGKDVELRCDPISGHTALYWYRQSLGQGLEFLIYFQGNSAPDKSGLPSDRFSAERTGGSVSTLTIQRTQQEDSAVYLCASSLTRGNTEAFFGQGTRLTVV.

The chain uses TRBV6-5 and TRBJ2-5; the match to TRBD2 covers 7 bases. Germline V CDR1 and CDR2: MNHEY, SVGAGI. This CDR3 comprises 15 residues. V was pared by 7 bases and J by 4 bases, with 12 bases of the junction left unmatched. The CDR3 sequence: CASTRRKLATETQYF. The CDR3 nucleotides read TGTGCCAGCACCAGAAGGAAACTAGCGACAGAGACCCAGTACTTC.